A selection of T cell receptor beta chains follows, all from one sample in a study of blood T cell repertoires in COVID-19. Sequenced by immunoSEQ multiplex PCR; TCRdb stores in-frame clones only, minus some. The table has 310,000 or so clones, 90% seen once. Sequencing was done on a sample of PBMCs or T cells enriched from blood (not recorded which). Every receptor here comes from a woman younger than 35 with acute COVID-19. CDR3s include the opening cysteine and the closing phenylalanine or tryptophan. Each record gives: J gene, clone size, V gene, D gene, CDR3 protein, CDR3 DNA. D genes are given only for firm matches. Size values are once, few and many counts, or a class for expanded clones, and some rows have none.

j_call: TRBJ1-2
clone_size: NA
v_call: TRBV9
d_call: NA
cdr3_aa: CASSATLANWYGYTF
cdr3_nt: TGTGCCAGCAGCGCAACATTAGCAAATTGGTATGGCTACACCTTC

j_call: TRBJ1-2
clone_size: NA
v_call: TRBV3-1/TRBV3-2
d_call: NA
cdr3_aa: CASSQGDPGNYGYTF
cdr3_nt: TGTGCCAGCAGCCAAGGTGATCCGGGGAACTATGGCTACACCTTC

j_call: TRBJ2-7
clone_size: NA
v_call: TRBV5-6
d_call: NA
cdr3_aa: CASSLAFYEQYF
cdr3_nt: TGTGCCAGCAGCTTGGCTTTTTACGAGCAGTACTTC

j_call: TRBJ2-1
clone_size: NA
v_call: TRBV28
d_call: TRBD1
cdr3_aa: CASSLPRQGPSLYNEQFF
cdr3_nt: TGTGCCAGCAGTTTGCCCAGACAGGGGCCCAGTTTATACAATGAGCAGTTCTTC

j_call: TRBJ2-3
clone_size: NA
v_call: TRBV4-3
d_call: NA
cdr3_aa: CASSQGRETLSTDTQYF
cdr3_nt: TGCGCCAGCAGCCAAGGTCGGGAGACCCTTAGCACAGATACGCAGTATTTT

j_call: TRBJ1-5
clone_size: once
v_call: TRBV6-1
d_call: NA
cdr3_aa: CASSGQAWYSNQPQHF
cdr3_nt: TGTGCCAGCAGTGGACAGGCGTGGTATAGCAATCAGCCCCAGCATTTT

j_call: TRBJ1-2
clone_size: NA
v_call: TRBV19
d_call: NA
cdr3_aa: CASRPAGSLNYGYTF
cdr3_nt: TGTGCCAGTAGACCCGCGGGCAGCCTTAACTATGGCTACACCTTC

j_call: TRBJ2-4
clone_size: NA
v_call: TRBV15
d_call: TRBD2
cdr3_aa: CATSSSPGLGVKNIQYF
cdr3_nt: TGTGCCACCAGCAGCTCCCCGGGACTAGGGGTCAAAAACATTCAGTACTTC

j_call: TRBJ2-1
clone_size: NA
v_call: TRBV30
d_call: TRBD2
cdr3_aa: CAWRIPGLADEQFF
cdr3_nt: TGTGCCTGGAGGATACCGGGACTAGCTGATGAGCAGTTCTTC

j_call: TRBJ1-6
clone_size: NA
v_call: TRBV3-1/TRBV3-2
d_call: NA
cdr3_aa: CASSLTINSPLHF
cdr3_nt: TGTGCCAGCAGCCTGACTATCAATTCACCCCTCCACTTT